This is a list of T cell receptor beta chains from one sample in a study of blood T cell repertoires in COVID-19. Assay used: immunoSEQ multiplex PCR; TCRdb lists only in-frame clones, some missing. The profile covers about 400,000 clones, with 89% appearing a single time and approximately 1.2% taken by the ten largest. Sequenced: peripheral blood. The receptors were sampled from a man between 40 and 49 years old with acute or convalescent COVID-19. Each CDR3 is given with its conserved first and last residue. The order of the fields is D gene, J gene, V gene, clone size, CDR3 protein, CDR3 DNA. The D gene is left open where the match is weak. The listing skips clone size in some rows; elsewhere it reads once, few, many or a size class.

>NA|TRBJ1-2|TRBV28|NA
CASSLGGAGGYGYTF
TGTGCCAGCAGTTTGGGGGGGGCGGGCGGCTATGGCTACACCTTC
>TRBD1|TRBJ1-5|TRBV4-1|NA
CASSQVLGTGRFSNQPQHF
TGCGCCAGCAGCCAAGTGTTGGGGACAGGTAGGTTTAGCAATCAGCCCCAGCATTTT
>TRBD1|TRBJ1-2|TRBV3-1/TRBV3-2|NA
CASSQHAGTGGKSYTF
TGTGCCAGCAGCCAGCACGCCGGGACAGGGGGCAAGAGCTACACCTTC
>NA|TRBJ2-3|TRBV7-8|NA
CASSLGQITDTQYF
TGTGCCAGCAGCTTAGGACAGATCACAGATACGCAGTATTTT
>TRBD1|TRBJ1-2|TRBV19|NA
CASSPYPRTGVFLGYTF
TGTGCCAGTAGTCCCTATCCACGGACAGGGGTTTTCCTTGGCTACACCTTC
>TRBD1|TRBJ1-1|TRBV27|NA
CASSWTGANTEAFF
TGTGCCAGCTCGTGGACAGGGGCGAACACTGAAGCTTTCTTT
>NA|TRBJ2-3|TRBV6-6|NA
CASSTGTAPRTDTQYF
TGTGCCAGCAGCACAGGGACCGCCCCCCGGACAGATACGCAGTATTTT
>NA|TRBJ1-5|TRBV3-1/TRBV3-2|NA
CASSQDITGNQPQHF
TGTGCCAGCAGCCAAGATATTACAGGGAACCAGCCCCAGCATTTT
>NA|TRBJ1-6|TRBV14|once
CASSQKNFGTPLHF
TGTGCCAGCAGCCAAAAAAACTTCGGGACACCCCTCCACTTT
>NA|TRBJ2-1|TRBV10-1|NA
CASSEAMTGEQFF
TGCGCCAGCAGTGAGGCCATGACTGGTGAGCAGTTCTTC
>NA|TRBJ2-7|TRBV6-5|NA
CASSYSQGFEQYF
TGTGCCAGCAGTTACTCTCAGGGATTCGAGCAGTACTTC
>TRBD1|TRBJ1-4|TRBV27|NA
CASRITGGDATNEKLFF
TGTGCCAGCAGGATAACAGGGGGGGATGCAACTAATGAAAAACTGTTTTTT
>NA|TRBJ1-1|TRBV19|NA
CASSITAGVEAFF
TGTGCCAGTAGTATAACGGCAGGGGTTGAAGCTTTCTTT
>NA|TRBJ1-4|TRBV30|NA
CASNPEGGVGEKLFF
TGTGCCAGCAACCCCGAGGGCGGGGTTGGGGAAAAACTGTTTTTT
>NA|TRBJ2-5|TRBV6-5|NA
CASSYLGAGETQYF
TGTGCCAGCAGTTACCTAGGCGCGGGTGAGACCCAGTACTTC
>NA|TRBJ1-1|TRBV2|NA
CASTPGRVNTEAFF
TGTGCCAGCACCCCCGGGAGGGTCAACACTGAAGCTTTCTTT
>NA|TRBJ2-7|TRBV5-6|many
CASSLGQSYEQYF
TGTGCCAGCAGCTTGGGGCAGTCCTACGAGCAGTACTTC
>NA|TRBJ1-6|TRBV30|once
CACVQGSYNSPLHF
TGTGCCTGCGTGCAGGGCTCCTATAATTCACCCCTCCACTTT
>TRBD1|TRBJ2-7|TRBV27|NA
CASSYGQGSYEQYF
TGTGCCAGCAGTTATGGACAGGGGTCCTACGAGCAGTACTTC
>TRBD2|TRBJ2-5|TRBV5-1|once
CASSFGLADETQYF
TGCGCCAGCAGCTTCGGACTAGCGGACGAGACCCAGTACTTC
>TRBD1|TRBJ1-6|TRBV7-6|NA
CASSLLQGARVDSPLHF
TGTGCCAGCAGCTTGCTACAGGGGGCGCGCGTGGATTCACCCCTCCACTTT
>TRBD1|TRBJ1-5|TRBV5-1|NA
CASSMGQGLQPQHF
TGCGCCAGCAGCATGGGACAGGGTTTGCAGCCCCAGCATTTT
>TRBD1|TRBJ1-4|TRBV2|NA
CASSDMGQGNEKLFF
TGTGCCAGCAGTGACATGGGACAGGGAAATGAAAAACTGTTTTTT
>NA|TRBJ1-5|TRBV6-5|few
CASSPERVNQPQHF
TGTGCCAGCAGTCCGGAGAGGGTCAATCAGCCCCAGCATTTT
>NA|TRBJ1-3|TRBV6-5|NA
CASSPLAHSGNTIYF
TGTGCCAGCAGTCCTTTAGCGCACTCTGGAAACACCATATATTTT
>TRBD2|TRBJ2-1|TRBV10-2|NA
CASSDPGRQREWINEQFF
TGCGCCAGCAGTGACCCTGGACGTCAGCGGGAGTGGATCAATGAGCAGTTCTTC
>NA|TRBJ1-5|TRBV27|NA
CASRYGDQPQHF
TGTGCCAGCAGATACGGGGATCAGCCCCAGCATTTT
>TRBD1|TRBJ1-4|TRBV18|NA
CASSPAGRGIATNEKLFF
TGTGCCAGCTCACCAGCGGGCAGGGGGATTGCAACTAATGAAAAACTGTTTTTT
>NA|TRBJ1-1|TRBV18|NA
CASSPLTGLIEAFF
TGTGCCAGCTCACCACTGACGGGGTTAATTGAAGCTTTCTTT
>NA|TRBJ1-5|TRBV15|NA
CATLEGWGSNQPQHF
TGTGCCACCCTGGAGGGTTGGGGTAGCAATCAGCCCCAGCATTTT
>TRBD2|TRBJ2-7|TRBV27|NA
CASRGLGVSLEQYF
TGTGCCAGCAGGGGACTAGGAGTATCTCTCGAGCAGTACTTC
>TRBD2|TRBJ2-3|TRBV15|NA
CATSPGTSDPADTQYF
TGTGCCACCAGCCCAGGGACTAGCGATCCCGCAGATACGCAGTATTTT
>NA|TRBJ1-2|TRBV10-3|NA
CAISEVQGNYGYTF
TGTGCCATCAGTGAGGTACAGGGAAACTATGGCTACACCTTC
>NA|TRBJ2-2|TRBV18|NA
CASSPQGAGELFF
TGTGCCAGCTCACCACAGGGGGCCGGGGAGCTGTTTTTT
>NA|TRBJ2-7|TRBV5-4|NA
CASSDLAGQLYEQYF
TGTGCCAGCAGCGACTTGGCGGGGCAGCTCTACGAGCAGTACTTC
>TRBD1|TRBJ2-3|TRBV10-2|NA
CASSEGWQGADTQYF
TGCGCCAGCAGTGAGGGGTGGCAGGGGGCAGATACGCAGTATTTT
>NA|TRBJ2-7|TRBV7-9|few
CASSLVSINEKYF
TGTGCCAGCAGCTTGGTGTCAATAAATGAGAAGTACTTC
>TRBD2|TRBJ2-7|TRBV15|NA
CATSATGTTSYEQYF
TGTGCCACCAGCGCCACCGGGACTACCTCCTACGAGCAGTACTTC
>NA|TRBJ2-5|TRBV11-2|NA
CASSKSPDNQETQYF
TGTGCCAGCAGCAAGAGCCCGGACAACCAAGAGACCCAGTACTTC
>TRBD2|TRBJ2-3|TRBV3-1/TRBV3-2|NA
CASSRQATSGYTDTQYF
TGTGCCAGCAGCCGCCAGGCTACTAGCGGATACACAGATACGCAGTATTTT
>NA|TRBJ1-5|TRBV5-6|NA
CASSLRWGQPQHF
TGTGCCAGCAGCTTGCGTTGGGGGCAACCCCAGCATTTT
>NA|TRBJ1-1|TRBV18|NA
CASSLRQPNTEAFF
TGTGCCAGCTCACTAAGACAACCGAACACTGAAGCTTTCTTT
>TRBD2|TRBJ2-1|TRBV2|NA
CASRMGRVSYNEQFF
TGTGCCAGCAGGATGGGGAGGGTTAGTTACAATGAGCAGTTCTTC
>TRBD2|TRBJ2-1|TRBV27|NA
CASSFLTSGGFYEQFF
TGTGCCAGCAGTTTTCTAACTAGCGGGGGGTTCTATGAGCAGTTCTTC
>NA|TRBJ2-4|TRBV2|NA
CASSEVGVAKNIQYF
TGTGCCAGCAGTGAGGTGGGAGTAGCCAAAAACATTCAGTACTTC
>NA|TRBJ2-2|TRBV18|NA
CASSPSREPSNTGELFF
TGTGCCAGCTCACCATCCCGGGAGCCCTCGAACACCGGGGAGCTGTTTTTT
>TRBD1|TRBJ2-7|TRBV5-1|NA
CASRLSGGHEQYF
TGCGCCAGCAGATTGTCAGGGGGCCACGAGCAGTACTTC
>NA|TRBJ1-5|TRBV27|NA
CASSLGRLNQPQHF
TGTGCCAGCAGTTTAGGCAGGTTAAATCAGCCCCAGCATTTT
>NA|TRBJ2-7|TRBV29-1|NA
CSVESGRVGEQYF
TGCAGCGTTGAGTCTGGCAGGGTGGGCGAGCAGTACTTC
>NA|TRBJ1-1|TRBV28|NA
CASTGDTNTEAFF
TGTGCCAGCACCGGGGACACCAACACTGAAGCTTTCTTT